This entry is about one TCR beta chain. What it binds is unknown. This specimen comes from a study of cytomegalovirus exposure and HLA in healthy donors. The donors were members of the validation cohort comprising some 120 subjects, separate from the roughly 730-subject first cohort. CDR3 length: 11 residues. Deletions cut 5 bases from V and 8 bases from J, with 6 bases between. Germline CDR1 is MDHEN and CDR2 is SYDVKM. General study results and limits: Rarity held for most TCR sequences, but there were some public TCRs that occurred in many donors. CMV antigen specificity was confirmed in vitro for a few CMV-associated chains. TCR beta chains numbering some 160 were designated cytomegalovirus-associated.

Assay used: immunoSEQ multiplex PCR; TCRdb lists only in-frame clones, some missing. The sample lists 110,000 or so clones, about 88% occurring once. Sequenced input: PBMCs. The rearrangement uses TRBV28 and TRBJ1-4; D not certain. The source is a woman aged 18-29 years in good health and CMV-seropositive. The DNA of the CDR3 is TGTGCCAGCAGTCCACGGGAAAAACTGTTTTTT. This translates into CASSPREKLFF.